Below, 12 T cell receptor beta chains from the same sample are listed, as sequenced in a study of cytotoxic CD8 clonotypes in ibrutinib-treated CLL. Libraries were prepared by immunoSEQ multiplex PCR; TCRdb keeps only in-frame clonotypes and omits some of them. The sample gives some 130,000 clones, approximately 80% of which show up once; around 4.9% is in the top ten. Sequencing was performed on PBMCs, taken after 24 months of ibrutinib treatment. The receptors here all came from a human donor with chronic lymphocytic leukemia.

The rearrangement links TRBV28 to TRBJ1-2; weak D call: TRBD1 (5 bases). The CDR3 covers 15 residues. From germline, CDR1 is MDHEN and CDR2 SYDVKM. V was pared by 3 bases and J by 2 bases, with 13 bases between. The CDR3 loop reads CASSFGGQANYGYTF. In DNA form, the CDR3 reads TGTGCCAGCAGTTTTGGGGGTCAGGCGAACTATGGCTACACCTTC.

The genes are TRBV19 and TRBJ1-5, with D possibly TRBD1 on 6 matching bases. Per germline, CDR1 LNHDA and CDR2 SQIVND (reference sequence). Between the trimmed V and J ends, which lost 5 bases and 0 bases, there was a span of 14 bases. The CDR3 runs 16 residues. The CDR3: CASSPDSFYSNQPQHF. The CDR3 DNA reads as TGTGCCAGTAGTCCGGACAGCTTTTATAGCAATCAGCCCCAGCATTTT. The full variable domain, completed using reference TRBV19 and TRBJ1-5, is DGGITQSPKYLFRKEGQNVTLSCEQNLNHDAMYWYRQDPGQGLRLIYYSQIVNDFQKGDIAEGYSVSREKKESFPLTVTSAQKNPTAFYLCASSPDSFYSNQPQHFGDGTRLSIL.

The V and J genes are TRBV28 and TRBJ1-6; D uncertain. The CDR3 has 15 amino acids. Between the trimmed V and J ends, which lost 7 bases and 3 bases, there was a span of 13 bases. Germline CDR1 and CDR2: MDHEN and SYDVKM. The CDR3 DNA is TGTGCCAGCATGCCGGGCTCCCACTATAATTCACCCCTCCACTTT. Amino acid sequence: CASMPGSHYNSPLHF. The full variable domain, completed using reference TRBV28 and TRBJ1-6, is DVKVTQSSRYLVKRTGEKVFLECVQDMDHENMFWYRQDPGLGLRLIYFSYDVKMKEKGDIPEGYSVSREKKERFSLILESASTNQTSMYLCASMPGSHYNSPLHFGNGTRLTVT.

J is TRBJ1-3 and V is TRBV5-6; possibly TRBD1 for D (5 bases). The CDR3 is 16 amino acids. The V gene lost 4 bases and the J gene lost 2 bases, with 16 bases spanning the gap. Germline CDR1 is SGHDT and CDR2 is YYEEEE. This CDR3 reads CASSPPGGAAGNTIYF. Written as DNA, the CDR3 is TGTGCCAGCAGCCCGCCGGGGGGTGCCGCTGGAAACACCATATATTTT.

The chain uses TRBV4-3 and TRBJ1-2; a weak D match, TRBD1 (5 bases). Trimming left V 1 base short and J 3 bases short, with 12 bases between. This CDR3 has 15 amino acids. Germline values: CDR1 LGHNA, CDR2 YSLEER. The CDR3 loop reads CASSQALGTHYGYTF. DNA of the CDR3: TGCGCCAGCAGCCAAGCTCTGGGGACCCACTATGGCTACACCTTC.

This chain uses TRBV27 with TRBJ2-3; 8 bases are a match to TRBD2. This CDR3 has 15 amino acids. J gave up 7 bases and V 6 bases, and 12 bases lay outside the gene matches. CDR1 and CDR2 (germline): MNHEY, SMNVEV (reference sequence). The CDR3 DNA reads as TGTGCCAGCAGCCCGGGTCCGGGGGGGGAAAATACGCAGTATTTT. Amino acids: CASSPGPGGENTQYF.

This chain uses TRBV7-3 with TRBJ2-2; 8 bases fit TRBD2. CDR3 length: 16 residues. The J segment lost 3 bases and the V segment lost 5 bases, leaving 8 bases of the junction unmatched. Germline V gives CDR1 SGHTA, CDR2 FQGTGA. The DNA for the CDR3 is TGTGCCAGCAGCCCCCCGGGGGGGAGGGACACCGGGGAGCTGTTTTTT. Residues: CASSPPGGRDTGELFF.

CDR3 DNA: TGTGCCAGCAGCCGGGGAGGGAACTCCTACAATGAGCAGTTCTTC. It yields the protein CASSRGGNSYNEQFF. J is TRBJ2-1 and V is TRBV5-6, with 7 bases that match TRBD2. CDR3 size: 15 residues. V lost 4 bases and J lost 0; bases outside the gene matches: 4. Germline V gene lookup returns CDR1 SGHDT and CDR2 YYEEEE.

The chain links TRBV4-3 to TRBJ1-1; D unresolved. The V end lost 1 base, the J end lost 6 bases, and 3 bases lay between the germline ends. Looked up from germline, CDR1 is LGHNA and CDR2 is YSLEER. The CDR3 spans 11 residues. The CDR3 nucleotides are TGCGCCAGCAGCCAAGGGCCTGAAGCTTTCTTT. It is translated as CASSQGPEAFF.

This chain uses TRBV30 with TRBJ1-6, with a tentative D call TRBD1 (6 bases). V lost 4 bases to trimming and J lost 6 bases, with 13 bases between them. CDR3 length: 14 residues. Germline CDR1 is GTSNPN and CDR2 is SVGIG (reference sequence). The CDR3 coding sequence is TGTGCCTGGACCCAAGGGGGTTTTAATTCACCCCTCCACTTT. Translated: CAWTQGGFNSPLHF.

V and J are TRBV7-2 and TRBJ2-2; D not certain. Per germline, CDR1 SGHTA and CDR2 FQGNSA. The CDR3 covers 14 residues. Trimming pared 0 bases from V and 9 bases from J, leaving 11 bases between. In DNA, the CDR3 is TGTGCCAGCAGCTTAGCGGCATACCCAAGGGAGCTGTTTTTT. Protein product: CASSLAAYPRELFF.

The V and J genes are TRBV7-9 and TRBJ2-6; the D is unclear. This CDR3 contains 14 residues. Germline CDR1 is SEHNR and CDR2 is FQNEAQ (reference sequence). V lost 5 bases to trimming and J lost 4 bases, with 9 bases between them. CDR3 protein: CASSRAAGANVLTF. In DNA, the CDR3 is TGTGCCAGCAGCCGGGCTGCCGGGGCCAACGTCCTGACTTTC.